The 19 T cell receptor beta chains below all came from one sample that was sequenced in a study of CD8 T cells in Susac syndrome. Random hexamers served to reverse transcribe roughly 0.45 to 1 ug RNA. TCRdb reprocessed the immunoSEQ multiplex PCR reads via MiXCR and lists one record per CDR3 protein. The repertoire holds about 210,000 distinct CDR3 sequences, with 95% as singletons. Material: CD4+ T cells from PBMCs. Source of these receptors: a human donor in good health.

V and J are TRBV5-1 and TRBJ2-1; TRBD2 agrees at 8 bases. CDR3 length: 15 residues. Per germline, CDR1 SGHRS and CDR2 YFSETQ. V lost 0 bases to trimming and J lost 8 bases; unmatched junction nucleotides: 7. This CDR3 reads CASSLDGRAWDEQFF. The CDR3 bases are TGCGCCAGCAGCTTGGACGGGAGGGCCTGGGATGAGCAGTTCTTC.

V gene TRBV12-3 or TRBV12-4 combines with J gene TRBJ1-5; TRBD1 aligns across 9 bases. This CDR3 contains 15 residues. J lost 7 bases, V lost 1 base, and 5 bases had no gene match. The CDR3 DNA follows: TGTGCCAGCAGTTTAGGCCGGGACAGGGTACAGCCCCAGCATTTT. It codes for CASSLGRDRVQPQHF.

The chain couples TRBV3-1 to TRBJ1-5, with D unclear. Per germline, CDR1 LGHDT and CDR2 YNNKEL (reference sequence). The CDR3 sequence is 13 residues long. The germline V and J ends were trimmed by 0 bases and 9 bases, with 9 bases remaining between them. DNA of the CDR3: TGTGCCAGCAGCCAAGATCGCCGAGGGCCCCAGCATTTT. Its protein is CASSQDRRGPQHF.

The CDR3, as DNA: TGCAGTGCTAGAGATCCCCTAACAGGGAGGGGAGGTCAGCCCCAGCATTTT. Encoded protein: CSARDPLTGRGGQPQHF. The rearrangement joins TRBV20-1 to TRBJ1-5; D possibly corresponds to TRBD1 (6 bases). This CDR3 is built from 17 residues. Germline V lookup: CDR1 DFQATT, CDR2 SNEGSKA (reference sequence). Trimming cost V 0 bases and J 6 bases, with 21 bases left between them.

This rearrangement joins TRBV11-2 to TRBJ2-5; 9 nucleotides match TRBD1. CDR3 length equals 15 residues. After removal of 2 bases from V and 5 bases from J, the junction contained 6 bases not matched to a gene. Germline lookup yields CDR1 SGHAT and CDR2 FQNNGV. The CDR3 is CASSLNRGLRETQYF. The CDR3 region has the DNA TGTGCCAGCAGCTTAAACAGGGGGCTGCGGGAGACCCAGTACTTC.

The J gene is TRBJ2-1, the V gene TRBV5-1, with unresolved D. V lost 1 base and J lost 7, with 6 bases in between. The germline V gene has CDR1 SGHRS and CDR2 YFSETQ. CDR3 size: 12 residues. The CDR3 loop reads CASSLNRNEQFF. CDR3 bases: TGCGCCAGCAGCTTGAACAGAAATGAGCAGTTCTTC.

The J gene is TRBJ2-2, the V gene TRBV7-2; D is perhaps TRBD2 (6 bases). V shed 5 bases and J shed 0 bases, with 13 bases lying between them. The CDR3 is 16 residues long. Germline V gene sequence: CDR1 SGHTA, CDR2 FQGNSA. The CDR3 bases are TGTGCCAGCAGCGCCCGTGGCGGGGCGAACACCGGGGAGCTGTTTTTT. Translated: CASSARGGANTGELFF. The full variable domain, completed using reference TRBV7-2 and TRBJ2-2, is GAGVSQSPSNKVTEKGKDVELRCDPISGHTALYWYRQSLGQGLEFLIYFQGNSAPDKSGLPSDRFSAERTGGSVSTLTIQRTQQEDSAVYLCASSARGGANTGELFFGEGSRLTVL.

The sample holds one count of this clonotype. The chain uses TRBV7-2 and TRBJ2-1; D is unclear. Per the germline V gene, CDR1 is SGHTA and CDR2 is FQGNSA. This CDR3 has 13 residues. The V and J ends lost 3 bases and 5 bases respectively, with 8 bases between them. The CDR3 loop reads CASSFSSDNEQFF. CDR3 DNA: TGTGCCAGCAGCTTTTCCAGCGACAATGAGCAGTTCTTC.

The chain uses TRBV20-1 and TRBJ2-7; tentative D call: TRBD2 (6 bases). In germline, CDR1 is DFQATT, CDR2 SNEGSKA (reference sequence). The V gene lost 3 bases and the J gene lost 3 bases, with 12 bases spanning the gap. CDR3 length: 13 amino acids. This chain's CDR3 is CSASGSSYYEQYV. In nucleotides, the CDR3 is TGCAGTGCTAGCGGGAGTTCCTACTACGAGCAGTACGTC.

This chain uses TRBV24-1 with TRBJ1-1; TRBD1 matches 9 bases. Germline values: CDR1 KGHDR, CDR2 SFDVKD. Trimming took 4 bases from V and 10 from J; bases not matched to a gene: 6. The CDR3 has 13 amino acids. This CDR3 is CATSEQGAGSAFF. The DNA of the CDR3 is TGTGCCACCAGTGAACAGGGGGCCGGGTCAGCTTTCTTT.

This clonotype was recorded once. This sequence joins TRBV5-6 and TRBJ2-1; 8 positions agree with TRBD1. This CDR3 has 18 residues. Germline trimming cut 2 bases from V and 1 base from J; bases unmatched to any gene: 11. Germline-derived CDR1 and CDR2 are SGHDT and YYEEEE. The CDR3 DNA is TGTGCCAGCAGCTTCAATCTCGGACAGGGAAGGTCCTACAATGAGCAGTTCTTC. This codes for CASSFNLGQGRSYNEQFF. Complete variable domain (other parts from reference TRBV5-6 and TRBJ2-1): DAGVTQSPTHLIKTRGQQVTLRCSPKSGHDTVSWYQQALGQGPQFIFQYYEEEERQRGNFPDRFSGHQFPNYSSELNVNALLLGDSALYLCASSFNLGQGRSYNEQFFGPGTRLTVL.

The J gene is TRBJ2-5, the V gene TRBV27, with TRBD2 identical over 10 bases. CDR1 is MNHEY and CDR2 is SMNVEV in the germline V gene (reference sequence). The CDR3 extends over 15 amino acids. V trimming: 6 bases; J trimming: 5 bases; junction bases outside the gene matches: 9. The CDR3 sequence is CASRTLAGSAETQYF. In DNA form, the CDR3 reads TGTGCCAGCAGAACACTAGCGGGGTCGGCTGAGACCCAGTACTTC.

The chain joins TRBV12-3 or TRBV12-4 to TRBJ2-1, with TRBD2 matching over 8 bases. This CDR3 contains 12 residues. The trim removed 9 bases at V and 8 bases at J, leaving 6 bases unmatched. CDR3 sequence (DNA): TGTGCCAGTGCAGCGGGAGTTTATGAGCAGTTCTTC. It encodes CASAAGVYEQFF.

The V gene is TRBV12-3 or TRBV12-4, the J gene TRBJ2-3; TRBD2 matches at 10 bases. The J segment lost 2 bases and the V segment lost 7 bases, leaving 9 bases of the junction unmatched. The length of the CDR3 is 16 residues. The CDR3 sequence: CASTRTSGGNTDTQYF. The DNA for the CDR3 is TGTGCCAGCACCCGGACTAGCGGAGGGAACACAGATACGCAGTATTTT.

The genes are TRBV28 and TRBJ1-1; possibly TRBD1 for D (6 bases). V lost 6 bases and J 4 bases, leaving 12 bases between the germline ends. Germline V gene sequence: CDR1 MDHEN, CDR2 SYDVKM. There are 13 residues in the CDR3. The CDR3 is CASSFGGRTEAFF. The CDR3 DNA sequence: TGTGCCAGCAGCTTCGGGGGCCGCACTGAAGCTTTCTTT.

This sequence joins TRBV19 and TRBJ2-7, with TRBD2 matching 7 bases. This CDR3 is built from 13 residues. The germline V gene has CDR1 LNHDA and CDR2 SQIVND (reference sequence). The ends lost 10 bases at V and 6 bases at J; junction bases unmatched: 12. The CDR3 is CATLQGGGGEQYF. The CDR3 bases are TGTGCCACCCTCCAGGGTGGGGGGGGCGAGCAGTACTTC.

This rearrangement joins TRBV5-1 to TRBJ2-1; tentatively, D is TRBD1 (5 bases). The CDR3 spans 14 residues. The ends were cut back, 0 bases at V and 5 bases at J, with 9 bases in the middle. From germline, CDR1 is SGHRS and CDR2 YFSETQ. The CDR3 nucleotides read TGCGCCAGCAGCTTGGCCGACAGCCACAATGAGCAGTTCTTC. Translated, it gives CASSLADSHNEQFF.

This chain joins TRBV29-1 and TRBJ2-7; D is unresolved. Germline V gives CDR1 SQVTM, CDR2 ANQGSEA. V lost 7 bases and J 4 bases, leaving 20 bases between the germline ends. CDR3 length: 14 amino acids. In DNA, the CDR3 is TGCAGCGCCGGGTGGTCTATTATGCCGTACGAGCAGTACTTC. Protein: CSAGWSIMPYEQYF.

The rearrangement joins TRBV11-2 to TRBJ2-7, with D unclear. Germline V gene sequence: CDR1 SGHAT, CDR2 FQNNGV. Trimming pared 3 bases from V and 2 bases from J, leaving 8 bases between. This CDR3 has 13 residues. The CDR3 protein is CASSFRPPYEQYF. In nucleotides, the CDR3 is TGTGCCAGCAGCTTCAGGCCTCCCTACGAGCAGTACTTC.